This T cell receptor beta chain is drawn from a study of beta chain features in type 1 diabetes. Study at large: The patients were much like the healthy donors in age, gender and cell yields.

CDR3 size: 15 residues. The germline V gene encodes CDR1 SGHTA and CDR2 FQGNSA. Trimming removed 0 bases from V and 4 bases from J, with 12 bases in between. As to this clone: Its antigen remains unidentified.

Via the markers CD45RO/CCR7/CD25/CD127/CD95/CD27, stem cell-like memory, regulatory, central memory and naive CD4+ cells were sorted. All of the isolated RNA was reverse transcribed, so expressed TCRB transcripts were sequenced. TCRdb's table, derived via immunoSEQ multiplex PCR, lists solely in-frame clones and lacks some. The sample lists 20,000 to 25,000 clones; approximately 70% were seen once. Whole-study findings and limits: No resolution was reached here on whether HLA type influences TCRB rearrangement.

The sequenced sample was Tregs from blood. The chain joins TRBV7-2 to TRBJ1-1; D gene uncertain. The TCR originated in a woman aged 40 to 55 in good health. CDR3 residues: CASSLAGAGTTEAFF. CDR3 DNA sequence: TGTGCCAGCAGCTTAGCCGGAGCGGGAACCACTGAAGCTTTCTTT.